Listed here is a single T cell receptor beta chain. The data were taken from a study of technical replicates of blood from four donors. Germline V gene sequence: CDR1 KGHSH, CDR2 LQKENI. V shed 8 bases, J shed 8 bases, and the junction held 17 bases outside the gene matches. The CDR3 length is 17 residues. Measured with immunoSEQ multiplex PCR; TCRdb has only the in-frame clones, and not every one. The sample has about 56,000 clones, over 85% seen once. This chain uses TRBV18 with TRBJ2-1; 11 bases align to TRBD2. The source of this sequence is a human donor in good health. Some clones in this sample may be carry-over from other donors' samples. Sequencing input: PBMCs. This CDR3 reads CASTPGVAGGQSYEQFF. In nucleotides, the CDR3 is TGTGCCAGCACCCCTGGAGTAGCGGGGGGGCAGTCCTATGAGCAGTTCTTC.